One and the same sample provided the 22 T cell receptor beta chains below, sequenced in a study of blood T cell repertoires in COVID-19. Using immunoSEQ multiplex PCR, the repertoire was profiled, and TCRdb retains in-frame clones only, with some absent. The profile shows around 260,000 clones, around 82% of them singletons. Input material: peripheral blood. These receptors were collected from a person between 65 and 79 years old with COVID-19, enrolled during active disease.

The chain couples TRBV7-9 to TRBJ2-5; TRBD1 matches at 9 bases. The CDR3 spans 15 residues. Germline loops: CDR1 SEHNR, CDR2 FQNEAQ (reference sequence). The trim removed 5 bases at V and 5 bases at J, leaving 9 bases unmatched. The CDR3 bases are TGTGCCAGCAGCCTGGGGACAGGGCTGGGGGAGACCCAGTACTTC. Protein: CASSLGTGLGETQYF.

The chain uses TRBV7-2 and TRBJ2-1; 9 nucleotides match TRBD2. The CDR3 is 15 residues long. Trimming took 1 base from V and 5 from J; bases not matched to a gene: 3. CDR1 SGHTA and CDR2 FQGNSA come from the germline V gene. The CDR3 is CASSLGVAGDNEQFF. CDR3 bases: TGTGCCAGCAGCTTAGGGGTAGCGGGGGACAATGAGCAGTTCTTC.

V is TRBV28 and J is TRBJ2-1; 10 positions match TRBD2. The germline V gene has CDR1 MDHEN and CDR2 SYDVKM. This CDR3 has 16 amino acids. The V segment lost 6 bases and the J segment 0 bases; nucleotides outside the gene matches: 5. CDR3 DNA: TGTGCCAGCAGGACTAGCGGGCATAGCTCCTACAATGAGCAGTTCTTC. Its protein is CASRTSGHSSYNEQFF. Based on the CDR3 plus reference TRBV28 and TRBJ2-1, the full variable domain is DVKVTQSSRYLVKRTGEKVFLECVQDMDHENMFWYRQDPGLGLRLIYFSYDVKMKEKGDIPEGYSVSREKKERFSLILESASTNQTSMYLCASRTSGHSSYNEQFFGPGTRLTVL.

V and J are TRBV5-6 and TRBJ1-2; possibly TRBD1 for D (6 bases). The germline CDR1 and CDR2 sequences are SGHDT and YYEEEE. The CDR3 spans 13 residues. Trimming removed 2 bases from V and 10 bases from J, with 15 bases in between. The CDR3 sequence is CASSFGQNRPYTF. The CDR3 DNA reads as TGTGCCAGCAGCTTTGGACAGAACCGTCCCTACACCTTC.

The V call is TRBV20-1, the J call TRBJ2-7; D is unresolved. This CDR3 has 11 amino acids. Germline values: CDR1 DFQATT, CDR2 SNEGSKA (reference sequence). The DNA for the CDR3 is TGCAGGTCGGAGAGCTCCTACGAGCAGTACTTC. Its protein product is CRSESSYEQYF.

V and J are TRBV11-2 and TRBJ2-3; TRBD2 aligns across 15 bases. J gave up 4 bases and V 3 bases, and 5 bases lay outside the gene matches. CDR3 size: 17 residues. CDR1 and CDR2 (germline): SGHAT, FQNNGV. CDR3 loop: CASSFMGTSGGSDTQYF. The CDR3 nucleotides are TGTGCCAGCAGCTTTATGGGGACTAGCGGGGGGTCAGATACGCAGTATTTT.

The chain uses TRBV11-2 and TRBJ1-6; the match to TRBD1 covers 8 bases. V lost 5 bases, J lost 8 bases, and 8 bases stayed unmatched. The CDR3 consists of 15 residues. Germline CDR1 is SGHAT and CDR2 is FQNNGV. DNA of the CDR3: TGTGCCAGCAGCACCGGACAGGGACCATATTCACCCCTCCACTTT. Residues: CASSTGQGPYSPLHF.

This chain links TRBV4-1 with TRBJ2-4; 7 positions match TRBD2. J gave up 9 bases and V 1 base, and 3 bases lay outside the gene matches. CDR3 length equals 13 residues. From germline, CDR1 is MGHRA and CDR2 YSYEKL. CDR3 loop: CASSQVGEGIQYF. The CDR3 DNA follows: TGCGCCAGCAGCCAAGTTGGGGAGGGCATTCAGTACTTC.

This clone was seen once. This sequence joins TRBV27 and TRBJ1-1; TRBD1 agrees at 8 bases. Germline V gene lookup returns CDR1 MNHEY and CDR2 SMNVEV (reference sequence). The CDR3 sequence is 15 residues long. With V trimmed by 2 bases and J by 2 bases, 4 bases remained unmatched. CDR3 coding DNA: TGTGCCAGCAGTTTAAAAGGACAGGGAAACACTGAAGCTTTCTTT. This translates into CASSLKGQGNTEAFF.

The CDR3 nucleotides are TGCGCCAGCAGCTTGGGGCAGGGGGCGGTGGACACTGAAGCTTTCTTT. Its translation is CASSLGQGAVDTEAFF. This chain links TRBV5-1 with TRBJ1-1, with 8 bases that match TRBD1. This CDR3 has 16 residues. V lost 0 bases and J lost 3; bases outside the gene matches: 7. Germline V lookup: CDR1 SGHRS, CDR2 YFSETQ. Filled out from reference TRBV5-1 and TRBJ1-1, the complete variable domain reads KAGVTQTPRYLIKTRGQQVTLSCSPISGHRSVSWYQQTPGQGLQFLFEYFSETQRNKGNFPGRFSGRQFSNSRSEMNVSTLELGDSALYLCASSLGQGAVDTEAFFGQGTRLTVV.

CDR3: CATSRDQGPNEKLFF. The CDR3 region has the DNA TGTGCCACCAGCAGAGATCAGGGGCCTAATGAAAAACTGTTTTTT. The genes are TRBV15 and TRBJ1-4; weak D call: TRBD1 (6 bases). The germline CDR1 and CDR2 sequences are LNHNV and YYDKDF (reference sequence). There are 15 residues in the CDR3. V was cut by 0 bases and J by 3 bases, with 8 bases left in between.

The chain has TRBV6-2 or TRBV6-3 and TRBJ1-5; D is perhaps TRBD1 (5 bases). V gave up 4 bases and J gave up 8 bases, with 12 bases separating them. The CDR3 length is 13 residues. From germline, CDR1 is MNHEY and CDR2 SVGEGT. The CDR3: CASSSLGQKPQHF. CDR3 DNA sequence: TGTGCCAGCAGTTCCCTAGGACAAAAGCCCCAGCATTTT.

The V and J genes are TRBV10-3 and TRBJ2-1; perhaps TRBD2 as D (5 bases). CDR1 ENHRY and CDR2 SYGVKD come from the germline V gene. V was pared by 7 bases and J by 8 bases, with 18 bases between. The CDR3 is made up of 14 amino acids. This CDR3 is CAIKKDSGGHEQFF. The CDR3 nucleotides read TGTGCCATCAAGAAGGACTCCGGAGGCCATGAGCAGTTCTTC.

The chain recombines TRBV29-1 with TRBJ2-3; 7 positions agree with TRBD1. Per the germline V gene, CDR1 is SQVTM and CDR2 is ANQGSEA. V trimming: 8 bases; J trimming: 0 bases; junction bases outside the gene matches: 2. This CDR3 has 12 amino acids. CDR3 sequence: CSWTGSTDTQYF. The CDR3 region has the DNA TGCAGCTGGACAGGAAGCACAGATACGCAGTATTTT.

Only a few counts were recorded for this clone. V is TRBV15 and J is TRBJ1-4, with D possibly matching TRBD1 (5 bases). CDR1 LNHNV and CDR2 YYDKDF come from the germline V gene (reference sequence). The CDR3 contains 15 residues. Trimming cost V 0 bases and J 5 bases, with 10 bases left between them. The CDR3 DNA follows: TGTGCCACCAGCAGAGATCGGGGGTGGAATGAAAAACTGTTTTTT. Its protein is CATSRDRGWNEKLFF. Filled out from reference TRBV15 and TRBJ1-4, the complete variable domain reads DAMVIQNPRYQVTQFGKPVTLSCSQTLNHNVMYWYQQKSSQAPKLLFHYYDKDFNNEADTPDNFQSRRPNTSFCFLDIRSPGLGDTAMYLCATSRDRGWNEKLFFGSGTQLSVL.

The sample holds a few counts of this clone. The chain is built from TRBV6-2 or TRBV6-3 and TRBJ1-6; D is unclear. Trimming removed 5 bases at V and 10 bases at J, with 15 bases between. The CDR3 is 14 amino acids. CDR1 and CDR2 from the germline V gene are MNHEY and SVGEGT. The chain's CDR3 is CASSREGVGSPLHF. CDR3 bases: TGTGCCAGCAGTCGTGAGGGCGTCGGGTCACCCCTCCACTTT.

The V call is TRBV2, the J call TRBJ1-5; D remains ambiguous. V lost 3 bases to trimming and J lost 3 bases, with 12 bases between them. The germline V gene encodes CDR1 SNHLY and CDR2 FYNNEI. CDR3 length equals 15 residues. CDR3 in DNA: TGTGCCAGCAGTGATGATGCCAGGAACAATCAGCCCCAGCATTTT. Translating gives CASSDDARNNQPQHF.

This chain links TRBV19 with TRBJ2-5, with a possible D match to TRBD2 (5 bases). The CDR3 is made up of 13 amino acids. Per germline, CDR1 LNHDA and CDR2 SQIVND (reference sequence). V dropped 7 bases and J dropped 3 bases, with 12 bases sitting between them. The CDR3 bases are TGTGCCAGTACGGGTAGAGGGAAAGAGACCCAGTACTTC. The encoded protein is CASTGRGKETQYF.

This chain uses TRBV27 with TRBJ2-1, with 7 positions matching TRBD2. From germline, CDR1 is MNHEY and CDR2 SMNVEV (reference sequence). This CDR3 comprises 16 residues. With 3 bases clipped from V and 2 bases from J, the junction kept 7 bases outside the gene matches. The DNA for the CDR3 is TGTGCCAGCAGTTTCGGATTGGGGGGGGCCTACAATGAGCAGTTCTTC. The encoded protein is CASSFGLGGAYNEQFF.

V gene TRBV19 combines with J gene TRBJ2-5; 11 positions agree with TRBD2. CDR1 LNHDA and CDR2 SQIVND come from the germline V gene (reference sequence). V was pared by 5 bases and J by 5 bases, with 10 bases of the junction left unmatched. The CDR3 is 16 residues long. CDR3: CASSGTSGKPGETQYF. The CDR3 DNA reads TGTGCCAGTAGTGGGACTAGCGGCAAACCCGGGGAGACCCAGTACTTC. Supplemented by reference TRBV19 and TRBJ2-5, the full variable domain reads DGGITQSPKYLFRKEGQNVTLSCEQNLNHDAMYWYRQDPGQGLRLIYYSQIVNDFQKGDIAEGYSVSREKKESFPLTVTSAQKNPTAFYLCASSGTSGKPGETQYFGPGTRLLVL.

The chain is built from TRBV28 and TRBJ1-5; TRBD1 might be the D (6 bases). This CDR3 is 15 amino acids long. Trimming took 3 bases from V and 4 from J, leaving 13 bases between them. Germline V gene data show CDR1 as MDHEN and CDR2 as SYDVKM. The CDR3 is CASSLPLQGNQPQHF. CDR3 sequence (DNA): TGTGCCAGCAGTTTGCCACTACAGGGTAATCAGCCCCAGCATTTT.

The chain has TRBV19 and TRBJ2-1, with 13 bases fitting TRBD2. The CDR3 contains 19 residues. The ends lost 7 bases at V and 8 bases at J; junction bases unmatched: 20. The germline gives CDR1 LNHDA, CDR2 SQIVND (reference sequence). The CDR3 nucleotides read TGTGCCAGTACCCTACAAGGCTTCGGGACTAGCGGGGTGGACTATGAGCAGTTCTTC. As protein: CASTLQGFGTSGVDYEQFF.